These 18 T cell receptor beta chains originate from one sample sequenced in a study of T cell clusters in autoimmune cytopenias. TRB was amplified by touch-down multiplex PCR, primer pools A and B combined. Following a re-call of the multiplex PCR reads, TCRdb has one entry per CDR3 protein and lacks DNA. In all, the sample yields roughly 5,000 distinct CDR3 sequences. TRB amplification used roughly 250 ng of peripheral blood genomic DNA. Material: peripheral blood. The receptors originated from a human donor with an autoimmune cytopenia or autoimmune hepatitis (not recorded which).

This clonotype is medium-sized by frequency. V gene TRBV24-1 combines with J gene TRBJ1-1; TCRdb proposes TRBD1, but this gene call is untestable without DNA. Germline lookup yields CDR1 KGHDR and CDR2 SFDVKD. This CDR3 has 14 amino acids. Here the CDR3 reads CATRAGTGNTEAFF.

By frequency, this clonotype registers medium-sized. The chain is built from TRBV5-1 and TRBJ1-5. The CDR3 extends over 13 amino acids. The V gene's germline CDR1 is SGHRS and CDR2 YFSETQ. CDR3 sequence: CASRASGDQPQHF.

This clonotype is deemed medium-sized by its frequency. The chain carries TRBV7-9 and TRBJ2-5; TCRdb's D call, TRBD1, is unchecked because there is no DNA. CDR1 SEHNR and CDR2 FQNEAQ come from the germline V gene (reference sequence). This CDR3 is built from 14 residues. Here the CDR3 reads CASSLAGGWETQYF.

V usage is TRBV19 and J usage is TRBJ1-5; TCRdb returns TRBD1, unconfirmable since there is no DNA. Germline V gives CDR1 LNHDA, CDR2 SQIVND (reference sequence). The CDR3 is 14 amino acids. CDR3: CASGSTGGHQPQHF. The variable domain in full, completed from reference TRBV19 and TRBJ1-5, reads DGGITQSPKYLFRKEGQNVTLSCEQNLNHDAMYWYRQDPGQGLRLIYYSQIVNDFQKGDIAEGYSVSREKKESFPLTVTSAQKNPTAFYLCASGSTGGHQPQHFGDGTRLSIL.

The J gene is TRBJ1-2, the V gene TRBV30. The CDR3 spans 13 residues. Germline CDR1 GTSNPN, CDR2 SVGIG (reference sequence). The CDR3 reads CAWSVGTFGGYTF.

This clonotype is classed as medium-sized by frequency. Here the CDR3 reads CASSKDLYEQYF. This chain links TRBV5-1 with TRBJ2-7. CDR1 SGHRS and CDR2 YFSETQ come from the germline V gene. The CDR3 loop spans 12 amino acids.

By frequency, this clonotype is medium-sized (0.01 to 0.1%). J is TRBJ1-2 and V is TRBV29-1. CDR3 length: 16 residues. The germline V gene encodes CDR1 SQVTM and CDR2 ANQGSEA. CDR3 protein: CSVLFYWDGRNYGYTF.

Its frequency marks this clonotype as medium-sized. The chain recombines TRBV7-2 with TRBJ2-1; TCRdb proposes TRBD2, but this gene call is untestable without DNA. Germline CDR1 SGHTA, CDR2 FQGNSA. The CDR3 covers 16 residues. CDR3 sequence: CASSLGGGVSYNEQFF.

The chain joins TRBV5-4 to TRBJ2-3; TCRdb designates TRBD1, a call that cannot be tested without DNA. CDR1 and CDR2 (germline): SGHNT, YYREEE (reference sequence). The CDR3 has 15 amino acids. The CDR3 loop is CASSRQGTGTDTQYF.

V usage is TRBV27 and J usage is TRBJ1-4. Germline CDR1 MNHEY, CDR2 SMNVEV (reference sequence). The CDR3 runs 14 residues. The CDR3 reads CASSLYPTNEKLFF.

By frequency, this clonotype registers medium-sized (0.01 to 0.1%). This chain links TRBV6-5 with TRBJ1-6; the TCRdb call, TRBD1, lacks DNA for checking. Germline CDR1 MNHEY, CDR2 SVGAGI. The CDR3 is 15 amino acids. CDR3 region: CASSRQQGALSPLHF.

This chain connects TRBV27 to TRBJ2-3; TCRdb returns TRBD2, unconfirmable since there is no DNA. Germline V gene sequence: CDR1 MNHEY, CDR2 SMNVEV (reference sequence). The CDR3 contains 17 residues. CDR3 sequence reads: CASRSSGGRASTDTQYF.

Frequency places this clonotype as medium-sized. The genes are TRBV5-6 and TRBJ1-1; the TRBD1 assignment by TCRdb is unverifiable without DNA. Germline values: CDR1 SGHDT, CDR2 YYEEEE. The CDR3 has 17 amino acids. CDR3 sequence: CASSSGYRGRTNTEAFF. The complete variable domain, with remaining parts taken from reference TRBV5-6 and TRBJ1-1, reads DAGVTQSPTHLIKTRGQQVTLRCSPKSGHDTVSWYQQALGQGPQFIFQYYEEEERQRGNFPDRFSGHQFPNYSSELNVNALLLGDSALYLCASSSGYRGRTNTEAFFGQGTRLTVV.

The chain recombines TRBV6-5 with TRBJ2-3; as DNA is missing, the TRBD2 call by TCRdb cannot be tested. Germline V gene data show CDR1 as MNHEY and CDR2 as SVGAGI. The CDR3 is 17 amino acids. CDR3 sequence: CASRTTGLAGGSDTQYF.

This clonotype is called medium-sized based on its frequency. The chain joins TRBV6-1 to TRBJ2-7; TCRdb's assignment of TRBD2 cannot be checked, as there is no DNA. Germline CDR1 is MNHNS and CDR2 is SASEGT. This CDR3 region has 14 residues. This CDR3 reads CASKVTSGSYEQYF.

This clonotype counts as medium-sized by frequency. The chain links TRBV7-2 to TRBJ2-5; the TCRdb D gene call, TRBD1, has no DNA to confirm it. This CDR3 is 15 amino acids long. Germline V CDR1 and CDR2: SGHTA, FQGNSA. The chain's CDR3 is CASSLVGTIGETQYF. The full variable domain, completed using reference TRBV7-2 and TRBJ2-5, is GAGVSQSPSNKVTEKGKDVELRCDPISGHTALYWYRQSLGQGLEFLIYFQGNSAPDKSGLPSDRFSAERTGGSVSTLTIQRTQQEDSAVYLCASSLVGTIGETQYFGPGTRLLVL.

The chain uses TRBV2 and TRBJ2-7; the TCRdb call, TRBD1, lacks DNA for checking. Germline lookup yields CDR1 SNHLY and CDR2 FYNNEI. The CDR3 totals 15 residues. The chain's CDR3 is CASSKTGGDSYEQYF. Complete variable domain (other parts from reference TRBV2 and TRBJ2-7): EPEVTQTPSHQVTQMGQEVILRCVPISNHLYFYWYRQILGQKVEFLVSFYNNEISEKSEIFDDQFSVERPDGSNFTLKIRSTKLEDSAMYFCASSKTGGDSYEQYFGPGTRLTVT.

According to its frequency, this clonotype is medium-sized (0.01 to 0.1%). The chain joins TRBV6-1 to TRBJ2-7; no DNA is available, so the TRBD2 call from TCRdb remains unchecked. Germline V gene lookup returns CDR1 MNHNS and CDR2 SASEGT. CDR3 size: 14 residues. The CDR3 reads CASSEPSGRYEQYF.